These 16 T cell receptor beta chains share one sample of origin, sequenced in a study of cytomegalovirus exposure and HLA in healthy donors. PCR primers comprised 60 Vbeta and 13 Jbeta primers. Using immunoSEQ multiplex PCR, the repertoire was profiled, and TCRdb retains in-frame clones only, with some absent. This table has tens of thousands of clones, under 80% appearing once. Material: PBMCs. The receptor source for this set is a male donor in good health and CMV-seropositive.

CDR3 in DNA: TGTGCCAGCAGCGTAGGATGGGGGGGCGTTGGAAACACCATATATTTT. It specifies CASSVGWGGVGNTIYF. The rearrangement joins TRBV9 to TRBJ1-3; the D gene is possibly TRBD1 (6 bases). The CDR3 runs 16 residues. From germline, CDR1 is SGDLS and CDR2 YYNGEE. The V end lost 0 bases, the J end lost 3 bases, and 13 bases lay between the germline ends.

The J gene is TRBJ1-3, the V gene TRBV5-1, with 12 bases matching TRBD1. There are 16 residues in the CDR3. V lost 6 bases and J lost 2; bases outside the gene matches: 6. Germline V gives CDR1 SGHRS, CDR2 YFSETQ. CDR3 sequence (DNA): TGCGCCAGCACTACGGGGACAGGGGGCACTGGAAACACCATATATTTT. The encoded protein is CASTTGTGGTGNTIYF. The whole variable domain, remainder taken from reference TRBV5-1 and TRBJ1-3, is KAGVTQTPRYLIKTRGQQVTLSCSPISGHRSVSWYQQTPGQGLQFLFEYFSETQRNKGNFPGRFSGRQFSNSRSEMNVSTLELGDSALYLCASTTGTGGTGNTIYFGEGSWLTVV.

This clone was counted between two and nine times. The chain is built from TRBV6-1 and TRBJ2-7; D is perhaps TRBD1 (5 bases). This CDR3 is 13 amino acids long. Trimming left V 9 bases short and J 3 bases short, with 15 bases between. Germline-derived CDR1 and CDR2 are MNHNS and SASEGT. The chain's CDR3 is CASIPDSSYEQYF. DNA for the CDR3: TGTGCCAGTATCCCCGACAGCAGCTACGAGCAGTACTTC.

The chain is built from TRBV11-2 and TRBJ2-5, with D possibly being TRBD1 (5 bases). Germline loops: CDR1 SGHAT, CDR2 FQNNGV. This CDR3 has 14 amino acids. V was cut by 2 bases and J by 1 base, with 8 bases left in between. In DNA form, the CDR3 reads TGTGCCAGCAGCTTATACAGGCTCCAAGAGACCCAGTACTTC. It specifies CASSLYRLQETQYF.

The V gene is TRBV6-5, the J gene TRBJ1-6; 7 bases line up with TRBD1. Germline trimming cut 6 bases from V and 8 bases from J; bases unmatched to any gene: 10. CDR1 is MNHEY and CDR2 is SVGAGI in the germline V gene. CDR3 length equals 15 residues. The CDR3 loop is CASSPAGQGDSPLHF. CDR3 coding DNA: TGTGCCAGCAGCCCGGCGGGGCAGGGGGATTCACCCCTCCACTTT.

This clone was recorded a few times. The rearrangement uses TRBV30 and TRBJ1-2; a weak D match, TRBD1 (6 bases). The CDR3 spans 12 residues. Per the germline V gene, CDR1 is GTSNPN and CDR2 is SVGIG (reference sequence). V gave up 2 bases and J gave up 8 bases, with 12 bases separating them. CDR3 in DNA: TGTGCCTGGAGTAAAGGCGGGGGCGGCTACACCTTC. This gives the protein CAWSKGGGGYTF.

The J gene is TRBJ2-5, the V gene TRBV2, with D unclear. The DNA matches TRBJ2-7 better at its end, which makes the J call doubtful. Germline V lookup: CDR1 SNHLY, CDR2 FYNNEI. The CDR3 runs to 11 residues. The CDR3: CASTRGGEQYF. The CDR3 DNA reads TGTGCCAGCACCCGAGGCGGCGAGCAGTACTTC.

This clone was seen only once. The rearrangement joins TRBV6-5 to TRBJ2-1, with TRBD1 matching over 8 bases. Germline values: CDR1 MNHEY, CDR2 SVGAGI. V dropped 5 bases and J dropped 7; count of bases not matched to a gene: 4. This CDR3 comprises 13 residues. CDR3 in amino acids: CASSQGASNEQFF. CDR3 coding DNA: TGTGCCAGCAGTCAGGGGGCGTCGAATGAGCAGTTCTTC.

Only a few counts were recorded for this clone. The rearrangement uses TRBV5-6 and TRBJ2-2; TRBD2 matches at 7 bases. The trim removed 4 bases at V and 6 bases at J, leaving 9 bases unmatched. CDR3 length: 15 residues. CDR1 SGHDT and CDR2 YYEEEE come from the germline V gene. The CDR3, as DNA: TGTGCCAGCAGCACGATTTCACTAGCGCCCGGGGAGCTGTTTTTT. Residues: CASSTISLAPGELFF. Full variable domain (rest looked up from reference TRBV5-6 and TRBJ2-2): DAGVTQSPTHLIKTRGQQVTLRCSPKSGHDTVSWYQQALGQGPQFIFQYYEEEERQRGNFPDRFSGHQFPNYSSELNVNALLLGDSALYLCASSTISLAPGELFFGEGSRLTVL.

The chain has TRBV19 and TRBJ2-1; weak D call: TRBD2 (5 bases). Between the trimmed V and J ends, which lost 3 bases and 14 bases, there was a span of 14 bases. Germline values: CDR1 LNHDA, CDR2 SQIVND (reference sequence). CDR3 length: 12 amino acids. This CDR3 reads CASSITSVPEFF. The DNA of the CDR3 is TGTGCCAGTAGTATTACTAGTGTTCCAGAGTTCTTC.

DNA for the CDR3: TGTGCCAGCAGTTCGCTTATACGACAGGGTCAAGAGACCCAGTACTTC. Amino acid sequence: CASSSLIRQGQETQYF. The chain couples TRBV28 to TRBJ2-5, with 7 bases identical to TRBD1. The length of the CDR3 is 16 residues. Per the germline V gene, CDR1 is MDHEN and CDR2 is SYDVKM. Trimming removed 4 bases from V and 2 bases from J; junction bases left unmatched: 10.

On this clone: One end of the junction varies from germline; a read error may be responsible. This rearrangement joins TRBV6-1 to TRBJ2-2, with TRBD2 as a possible D gene (5 bases). Germline V gene sequence: CDR1 MNHNS, CDR2 SASEGT. CDR3 length equals 13 residues. This chain's CDR3 is CASRGPGSGELFF. CDR3 coding DNA: TGTGCCAGCAGAGGACCCGGGTCCGGGGAGCTGTTCTTT.

The gene calls are TRBV5-1 and TRBJ1-1, with D possibly matching TRBD1 (6 bases). Germline loops: CDR1 SGHRS, CDR2 YFSETQ. V gave up 0 bases and J gave up 0 bases, with 12 bases separating them. The CDR3 extends over 16 amino acids. The CDR3 DNA is TGCGCCAGCAGCTTGGGGACAGTTCAAATGAACACTGAAGCTTTCTTT. It translates to CASSLGTVQMNTEAFF. The variable domain in full, completed from reference TRBV5-1 and TRBJ1-1, reads KAGVTQTPRYLIKTRGQQVTLSCSPISGHRSVSWYQQTPGQGLQFLFEYFSETQRNKGNFPGRFSGRQFSNSRSEMNVSTLELGDSALYLCASSLGTVQMNTEAFFGQGTRLTVV.

This chain uses TRBV5-8 with TRBJ1-3, with a tentative D call TRBD1 (5 bases). This CDR3 contains 15 residues. Germline CDR1 is SGHTS and CDR2 is YDEGEE. Trimming cost V 2 bases and J 0 bases, with 9 bases left between them. CDR3 coding DNA: TGTGCCAGCAGCTTCCAGGGTTACTCTGGAAACACCATATATTTT. Its protein product is CASSFQGYSGNTIYF.

This clone turned up a few times. The chain couples TRBV9 to TRBJ2-3; 12 positions agree with TRBD2. This CDR3 is 16 amino acids long. Germline V lookup: CDR1 SGDLS, CDR2 YYNGEE. Trimming cost V 3 bases and J 5 bases; bases outside gene matches: 7. This chain's CDR3 is CASSGPSGGAGDTQYF. DNA of the CDR3: TGTGCCAGCAGCGGACCTAGCGGGGGGGCGGGAGATACGCAGTATTTT.

This clone has a handful of counts. This chain uses TRBV4-2 with TRBJ2-1, with 8 nucleotides matching TRBD2. In germline, CDR1 is LGHNA, CDR2 YNFKEQ. The ends lost 0 bases at V and 0 bases at J; junction bases unmatched: 7. The CDR3 totals 18 residues. This CDR3 reads CASSQEIGRGASYNEQFF. The CDR3 DNA reads as TGTGCCAGCAGCCAAGAGATAGGGCGGGGGGCCTCCTACAATGAGCAGTTCTTC.